This T cell receptor (beta chain) was sequenced for a study of beta chain features in type 1 diabetes (dated by TCRdb to the late 2010s). Background on the whole study: Mean age, gender distribution, total cell number and subset yield did not differ between patients and healthy donors. Across all samples, almost 110 million sorted cells were examined, and cell number per subset correlated strongly with RNA yield. In the study, recently diagnosed type 1 diabetes patients and matched healthy donors were compared on the TCRB repertoires of their sorted circulating CD4+ T cell subsets. Regulatory and stem cell-like memory subsets were isolated from only 8 patients and 8 healthy donors, whereas naive and central memory subsets came from all 28 donors.

The entire isolated RNA was reverse transcribed using the High Capacity cDNA Reverse Transcription Kit, and thus expressed TCRB transcripts were sequenced. Deep immunoSEQ sequencing was applied to naive, central memory and regulatory T cell samples, giving an average of around 3.8 million total reads per sample. Sorted cells were lysed in RLT buffer and RNA was extracted with DNase-treated RNeasy Micro or Mini kits, depending on cell number. Each cell subset was processed separately to prevent cross-contamination, with patient and healthy donor samples processed together. TCRB sequences were amplified from cDNA with the immunoSEQ multiplex PCR, producing 87-bp fragments spanning the CDR3 region. Sequencing of the amplicons was done on the Illumina HiSeq platform. The study's processing was this. PCR bias was computationally corrected using synthetic template baselines, reads within Hamming distance 2 were collapsed, and singletons that could not be merged were discarded. Reads were aligned against IMGT to assign V, D and J genes, CDR3 length and insertions or deletions at six rearrangement sites. Clonotype counts were normalized to sorted cell number within each subset before computing true diversity and Gini coefficients with the tcR R package. The overlap coefficient, calculated on TCRB nucleotide sequences, was used to quantify repertoire sharing. Out-of-frame TCRB sequences from naive cells were analyzed to stand in for the pre-selection repertoire. TCRdb retrieved this table from immuneACCESS and kept in-frame rearrangements only. Not all clones are present; in checked studies, unresolved V genes account for under half, and no reason is known for the remainder. D and trimming come from the DNA, and the V and J calls and clone size come from that table. The sample table shows hundreds of thousands of clones, and approximately 30% are seen once. The leading ten clones occupy roughly 0.06% of the sample.

Notes on this clone: There is no known antigen for this receptor. Base qualities are not provided; no much larger clone lies one nucleotide away.

A single peripheral blood draw of approximately 120 mL on average was collected from each donor into heparinised tubes. A BD FACSAria II was used to sort naive, central memory, regulatory and stem cell-like memory CD4+ T cells with a panel that included CD45RO, CCR7, CD25, CD127, CD95 and CD27. A purity above 95% was achieved for all sorted populations. PBMCs were isolated immediately by Lymphoprep density gradient centrifugation and stained directly without culture. So that batch effects would be minimized, each experiment stained and sorted samples in pairs, pairing one healthy donor with one patient. What the work shows at the level of the full study, not this receptor alone: Shorter templates might have been favored by PCR, but patient and control samples were amplified and corrected together, so both groups would have been affected equally by any skew. Only small numbers of individuals were included in the HLA sub-analyses, which left unresolved whether HLA type had any influence on TCRB rearrangement. The naive, central memory and regulatory TCRB repertoires appeared to resemble one another more closely among patients than among healthy donors. In all four CD4+ subsets, TCRB CDR3 length was moderately but significantly shorter in type 1 diabetes patients. Sequencing cDNA rather than genomic DNA could over-represent highly expressing activated cells, although activation and CD3 levels did not differ between groups. Patients with type 1 diabetes made fewer insertions and deleted more nucleotides at VDJ recombination sites, implying thymic rearrangement abnormalities.

The sequence came from a man aged 18 to 35 in good health. Material for sequencing was naive CD4+ T cells from blood. This specimen's cell subset or site label, interpreted: true naive CD4+ T cells.

The DNA sequence reads TGTGCCAGCAGCCCAATATTCGGAGAGCAGTACTTC. Translated, this gives CASSPIFGEQYF. Here the chain combines TRBV7-6 and TRBJ2-7; a confident D gene designation cannot be given. Reading from cysteine to phenylalanine, the CDR3 counts 12 amino acids. The DNA shown is the 36-base CDR3, in frame from base 1. V and J are truncated by 5 bases and 7 bases respectively, leaving an intervening sequence of 12 bases. Per the germline V gene, SGHVS is the CDR1 and FNYEAQ is the CDR2.